This T cell receptor (beta chain) stems from a study of post-analysis software for immune sequencing data. Study-wide results and caveats: The F measure placed samples prepared in the same batch into strongly shared clusters. Among multiple sclerosis patients, normalized Chao1 diversity was significantly below that of controls. In patients, about 5 TRBV segments were more frequent than in controls, with TRBV5-6, TRBV5-1 and TRBV20-1 among them.

TCR beta libraries were prepared from cDNA with unique molecular identifiers. Via MiXCR, TCRdb re-called the PCR reads, giving one row per CDR3 protein. The sample has about 820,000 distinct CDR3 sequences; around 50% are singletons. This clonotype was counted between two and nine times. Its antigen is undetermined. Germline V gives CDR1 SGHRS, CDR2 YFSETQ. The CDR3 contains 11 residues. V was trimmed by 4 bases and J by 10 bases, leaving 12 bases between them. Input material: blood. V and J are TRBV5-1 and TRBJ2-7, with D possibly being TRBD1 or TRBD2 (5 bases each). The receptor's source is a girl between 5 and 17 years old with multiple sclerosis. The CDR3 region is CASSGRELQYF. The CDR3 bases are TGCGCCAGCAGCGGCAGGGAGCTTCAGTACTTC.